This entry lists 14 T cell receptor beta chains sequenced from one sample in a study of T cell clonality in common variable immunodeficiency (dated by TCRdb to 2013 to 2016). No antigens are known for them. The library was prepared using the immunoSEQ multiplex PCR assay. TCRdb limited this immuneACCESS table to in-frame rearrangements with V and J called. A share of clones is missing; checked studies link under half to unresolved V genes, and the rest is unexplained. In this sample, 15,000 to 20,000 clones appear, none counted once only. The ten largest clones add up to less than 8% of the sample. The investigation overall reported the following: Reportedly, TCRbeta sequences from CVID had fewer deletions and N-nucleotide insertions, and highly modified clones with 13 or more V deletions were absent from CVID.

Specimen: peripheral blood mononuclear cells. These receptors were collected from a human donor with common variable immunodeficiency.

This clone was counted between two and nine times. The read falls 3 residues short of the CDR3 end, and the missing part is taken from the germline J gene. V is TRBV6-2 or TRBV6-3 and J is TRBJ2-7; TRBD2 matches 11 bases. In germline, CDR1 is MNHEY, CDR2 SVGEGT. Unmatched junction bases numbered 5, after V lost 6 bases and J lost 1 base. The length of the CDR3 is 15 residues. CDR3 sequence reads: CASRPLAGGSYEQYF. Incomplete CDR3 DNA: TGTGCCAGCAGACCCCTAGCGGGAGGTTCCTACGAG.

This clone was recorded a few times. The sequenced fragment ends 3 residues before the CDR3 boundary, so the rest is inferred from the germline J gene. The gene calls are TRBV30 and TRBJ1-4; the D is unclear. Germline CDR1 is GTSNPN and CDR2 is SVGIG (reference sequence). The V end was cut by 0 bases, the J end by 3 bases, with 11 bases between. The CDR3 is made up of 15 amino acids. The sequenced part of the CDR3 DNA is TGTGCCTGGAGTGTAGGGTTGACCCCTAATGAAAAA. Translated: CAWSVGLTPNEK. In full, the CDR3 reads CAWSVGLTPNEKLFF.

In its sample, this clone was seen many times. The sequence runs out 3 residues before the end of the CDR3; the remainder is reconstructed from the germline J gene. This sequence joins TRBV29-1 and TRBJ1-3, with 7 nucleotides matching TRBD1. The trim removed 5 bases at V and 4 bases at J, leaving 14 bases unmatched. The CDR3 is 16 residues long. Germline-derived CDR1 and CDR2 are SQVTM and ANQGSEA. CDR3 loop: CSVLIPGGRGGNTIYF. The part of the CDR3 DNA that was read is TGCAGCGTTCTAATTCCAGGGGGAAGGGGAGGAAACACC.

This clone was seen more than once but under ten times. Coverage ceases 3 residues before the CDR3 finishes, and the germline J gene fills in the end. The chain employs TRBV13 and TRBJ2-5; the match to TRBD1 covers 7 bases. V lost 5 bases, J lost 4 bases, and 10 bases stayed unmatched. The CDR3 has 15 residues. Per germline, CDR1 PRHDT and CDR2 FYEKMQ (reference sequence). The chain's CDR3 is CASSLTGELGETQYF. The sequenced part of the CDR3 DNA is TGTGCCAGCAGCCTAACAGGGGAGTTAGGAGAGACC.

The sample holds a few counts of this clone. The CDR3 end falls 3 residues outside the read, so it is completed with the germline J gene. This chain joins TRBV5-1 and TRBJ2-1, with D possibly TRBD2 on 5 matching bases. This CDR3 contains 15 residues. The V end lost 2 bases, the J end lost 1 base, and 10 bases lay between the germline ends. Germline loops: CDR1 SGHRS, CDR2 YFSETQ. CDR3 amino acids: CASSLDSGSYNEQFF. CDR3 DNA, as far as it was read: TGCGCCAGCAGCTTAGATTCGGGGTCCTACAATGAG.

As to this clone: The read finishes 3 residues shy of the CDR3 end, and the germline J gene is used to complete it. The J gene is TRBJ2-4, the V gene TRBV19; 8 nucleotides align to TRBD2. The CDR3 covers 18 residues. Germline V gene data show CDR1 as LNHDA and CDR2 as SQIVND (reference sequence). V lost 0 bases to trimming and J lost 1 base; unmatched junction nucleotides: 8. The sequenced part of the CDR3 DNA is TGTGCCAGTAGTATAGATCTTTGGACTAGCACCGCCAAAAACATT. This gives the protein CASSIDLWTSTAKNI. The entire CDR3 protein reads CASSIDLWTSTAKNIQYF.

This clone was observed at least ten times. The read stops 3 residues short of the end of the CDR3; the missing end is completed from the germline J gene. The chain uses TRBV12-3 or TRBV12-4 and TRBJ2-5, with 12 bases lining up with TRBD2. Unmatched junction bases numbered 10, after V lost 3 bases and J lost 5 bases. The CDR3 totals 17 residues. The DNA read from the CDR3 is TGTGCCAGCAGTTTTCGCCTAGCGGGAGGGGGCGGGGAGACC. Protein product: CASSFRLAGGGGET. The complete CDR3 sequence is CASSFRLAGGGGETQYF.

This clone was observed a few times. The missing CDR3 end, 3 residues past where the read stops, is filled in from the germline J gene. The rearrangement uses TRBV6-2 or TRBV6-3 and TRBJ2-7; 7 bases are shared with TRBD2. Germline V gives CDR1 MNHEY, CDR2 SVGEGT. CDR3 size: 14 residues. V lost 5 bases to trimming and J lost 2 bases; unmatched junction nucleotides: 6. The CDR3 is CASSLSGSAYEQYF. The CDR3 DNA, read in part, is TGTGCCAGCAGTCTTAGCGGGTCAGCCTACGAG.

This clone was seen more than once but under ten times. The observed sequence ends 3 residues before the CDR3 terminus, with the missing tail filled in from the germline J gene. V and J are TRBV20-1 and TRBJ2-7; possibly TRBD2 for D (6 bases). The V gene's germline CDR1 is DFQATT and CDR2 SNEGSKA (reference sequence). The CDR3 totals 13 residues. The germline V and J ends were trimmed by 1 base and 5 bases, with 12 bases remaining between them. The covered CDR3 bases are TGCAGTGCTAGAGGGTTGGGGGGAAACGAG. This gives the protein CSARGLGGNE. The entire CDR3 is CSARGLGGNEQYF.

This clone was observed at least ten times. A read error is possible here, since a much larger clone lies one base away. The CDR3 end falls 3 residues outside the read, so it is completed with the germline J gene. This specimen includes other DNA sequences encoding the same CDR3. V and J are TRBV9 and TRBJ1-1, with 7 bases lining up with TRBD1. The germline gives CDR1 SGDLS, CDR2 YYNGEE. This CDR3 has 15 residues. V shed 4 bases, J shed 4 bases, and the junction held 10 bases outside the gene matches. Partial CDR3 DNA: TGTGCCAGCAGCTCACAAGACAGGGTGTCCACTGAA. This sequence encodes CASSSQDRVSTE. The CDR3, in full, reads CASSSQDRVSTEAFF.

This clone was counted many times. The read halts 3 residues ahead of the CDR3 end, with the missing end drawn from the germline J gene. V is TRBV7-6 and J is TRBJ1-4; 8 positions match TRBD1. V was pared by 2 bases and J by 8 bases, with 4 bases of the junction left unmatched. The CDR3 sequence is 14 residues long. From germline, CDR1 is SGHVS and CDR2 FNYEAQ. CDR3 DNA (partial): TGTGCCAGCAGCTTACAGGGGGCCGCGGAAAAA. Residues: CASSLQGAAEK. The entire CDR3 sequence reads CASSLQGAAEKLFF.

With regard to this clone: The observed sequence ends 3 residues before the CDR3 terminus, with the missing tail filled in from the germline J gene. The rearrangement uses TRBV5-5 and TRBJ2-7, with 7 bases aligning to TRBD1. Trimming cost V 0 bases and J 3 bases; bases outside gene matches: 6. In germline, CDR1 is SGHKS, CDR2 YYEKEE (reference sequence). There are 15 residues in the CDR3. The sequenced part of the CDR3 DNA is TGTGCCAGCAGCTTGGTTGCGACAGGGATCTACGAG. Protein: CASSLVATGIYE. The CDR3 in its entirety is CASSLVATGIYEQYF.

This clone was picked up many times. The sequenced fragment ends 3 residues before the CDR3 boundary, so the rest is inferred from the germline J gene. The chain couples TRBV20-1 to TRBJ2-7; perhaps TRBD1 as D (6 bases). The CDR3 extends over 13 amino acids. Germline lookup yields CDR1 DFQATT and CDR2 SNEGSKA (reference sequence). V was clipped by 3 bases and J by 3 bases, with 12 bases between them. The covered CDR3 bases are TGCAGTGCTAGGGGGGACACCAACTACGAG. Encoded protein: CSARGDTNYE. In full, the CDR3 is CSARGDTNYEQYF.

Only a few counts were recorded for this clone. The read ends 3 residues shy of where the CDR3 ends; the end is completed using the germline J gene. V is TRBV6-2 or TRBV6-3 and J is TRBJ2-1, with D tentatively TRBD1 (6 bases). CDR3 size: 16 residues. Germline CDR1 MNHEY, CDR2 SVGEGT. Trimming stripped 2 bases from V and 2 bases from J, with 13 bases between. CDR3 DNA (partial): TGTGCCAGCAGTTACATTAGTCAGGGGACCTACAATGAG. Protein sequence: CASSYISQGTYNE. The CDR3 as a whole reads CASSYISQGTYNEQFF.